A single sample gave rise to the 9 T cell receptor beta chains below, sequenced in a study of post-analysis software for immune sequencing data. Study-level results: Patients showed TRBV5-6, TRBV5-1 and TRBV20-1 among five TRBV segments more frequent than in controls.

These TCRs' antigens remain unknown. Unique molecular identifiers had been added to the TCR beta cDNA libraries. TCRdb re-called the PCR reads with MiXCR, one entry per CDR3 protein. The sample consists of roughly 650,000 distinct CDR3 sequences, about 60% of them appearing once. Source material: blood. The source is a girl aged 2 to 9 with multiple sclerosis.

A few counts support this clonotype. This chain joins TRBV11-3 and TRBJ2-1; TRBD2 is a possible D gene (6 bases). CDR1 is SGHNT and CDR2 is YENEEA in the germline V gene. V lost 0 bases to trimming and J lost 7 bases, with 13 bases between them. The CDR3 is made up of 15 amino acids. CDR3 residues: CASSLDTPTSNEQFF. The DNA for the CDR3 is TGTGCCAGCAGCTTAGATACGCCGACTAGTAATGAGCAGTTCTTC. Combining the CDR3 with reference TRBV11-3 and TRBJ2-1 gives the whole variable domain EAGVVQSPRYKIIEKKQPVAFWCNPISGHNTLYWYLQNLGQGPELLIRYENEEAVDDSQLPKDRFSAERLKGVDSTLKIQPAELGDSAVYLCASSLDTPTSNEQFFGPGTRLTVL.

In this sample, this clonotype turned up a few times. This chain joins TRBV10-3 and TRBJ1-1, with D perhaps matching TRBD1 (5 bases). CDR1 and CDR2 (germline): ENHRY, SYGVKD. The CDR3 length is 15 residues. V was trimmed by 0 bases and J by 9 bases, leaving 17 bases between them. CDR3 in amino acids: CAISESGQRIDKAFF. For the CDR3, the DNA is TGTGCCATCAGTGAGTCGGGGCAGAGAATCGATAAAGCTTTCTTT.

J is TRBJ2-5 and V is TRBV12-3 or TRBV12-4; TRBD2 aligns across 11 bases. This CDR3 spans 19 amino acids. Trimming cost V 5 bases and J 2 bases; bases outside gene matches: 16. In DNA form, the CDR3 reads TGTGCCAGCAGTCTTAAACCCGGGACTAGCGGTGGCTGGCAAGAGACCCAGTACTTC. Translated: CASSLKPGTSGGWQETQYF.

The chain recombines TRBV28 with TRBJ2-3; D tentatively reads TRBD1 or TRBD2 (5 bases each). The length of the CDR3 is 18 residues. Trimming took 7 bases from V and 0 from J, leaving 23 bases between them. The germline V gene encodes CDR1 MDHEN and CDR2 SYDVKM. The CDR3 spells CASTTIPGRWSSTDTQYF. CDR3 DNA: TGTGCCAGCACGACAATACCGGGACGCTGGAGTAGCACAGATACGCAGTATTTT.

This chain links TRBV4-2 with TRBJ2-1; 10 bases map to TRBD2. The CDR3 totals 17 residues. With V trimmed by 3 bases and J by 5 bases, 10 bases remained unmatched. The germline CDR1 and CDR2 sequences are LGHNA and YNFKEQ. CDR3 in DNA: TGTGCCAGCAGCCAGGGGTTTCTAGCGGGGGCGCACAATGAGCAGTTCTTC. Translation: CASSQGFLAGAHNEQFF.

The rearrangement joins TRBV20-1 to TRBJ2-7, with 9 positions matching TRBD2. Near its end, the DNA agrees better with TRBJ2-5, so the J call may be wrong. This CDR3 spans 16 amino acids. In germline, CDR1 is DFQATT, CDR2 SNEGSKA (reference sequence). The CDR3 spells CSALQAQRGEKETQYF. CDR3 DNA sequence: TGCAGTGCCCTCCAGGCGCAGCGGGGGGAAAAAGAGACCCAGTACTTC.

V gene TRBV11-2 combines with J gene TRBJ2-4; a possible D gene is TRBD2 (5 bases). The ends were cut back, 1 base at V and 7 bases at J, with 17 bases in the middle. CDR3 length: 16 residues. Germline CDR1 and CDR2: SGHAT and FQNNGV. In DNA, the CDR3 is TGTGCCAGCAGCTTAGGGAGGTCAGGCCCGCGGAACATTCAGTACTTC. Its translation: CASSLGRSGPRNIQYF.

The sample holds a few counts of this clonotype. The chain links TRBV18 to TRBJ1-4; 7 bases match TRBD1. V trimming: 3 bases; J trimming: 5 bases; junction bases outside the gene matches: 6. The CDR3 is made up of 15 amino acids. The germline CDR1 and CDR2 sequences are KGHSH and LQKENI. CDR3 region: CASSPAGQPNEKLFF. Written as DNA, the CDR3 is TGTGCCAGCTCACCCGCGGGACAGCCAAATGAAAAACTGTTTTTT.

This chain's CDR3 is CASSLDLAALSYEQYF. Written as DNA, the CDR3 is TGTGCCAGCAGCTTAGATCTAGCGGCCCTCTCCTACGAGCAGTACTTC. The chain has TRBV7-2 and TRBJ2-7, with TRBD2 matching over 7 bases. CDR3 length: 16 amino acids. V trimming: 1 base; J trimming: 0 bases; junction bases outside the gene matches: 6. The germline CDR1 and CDR2 sequences are SGHTA and FQGNSA.